This T cell receptor beta chain comes out of a study of shared clonotypes between healthy human individuals. Broader study findings: Clonotype sharing across four donors was observed for about 5.2% of naive CD4 clonotypes.

V lost 1 base and J 0 bases, leaving 10 bases between the germline ends. CDR1 and CDR2 (germline): SEHNR, FQNEAQ (reference sequence). CDR3 length: 16 residues. As concerns this clone: Antigen unknown.

Using immunoSEQ multiplex PCR, the repertoire was profiled, and TCRdb retains in-frame clones only, with some absent. The data hold fewer than 1.6 million clones, with 98% observed a single time. The chain links TRBV7-9 to TRBJ1-3; D is ambiguous. The sample comprised naive CD4+ T cells sorted from blood. Subset of the sample: CD45RA+ positively selected. This receptor was identified in a man aged 25 to 40 in good health. The DNA of the CDR3 is TGTGCCAGCAGCTTAGTAGCAGGCCCCTCTGGAAACACCATATATTTT. Protein sequence: CASSLVAGPSGNTIYF.